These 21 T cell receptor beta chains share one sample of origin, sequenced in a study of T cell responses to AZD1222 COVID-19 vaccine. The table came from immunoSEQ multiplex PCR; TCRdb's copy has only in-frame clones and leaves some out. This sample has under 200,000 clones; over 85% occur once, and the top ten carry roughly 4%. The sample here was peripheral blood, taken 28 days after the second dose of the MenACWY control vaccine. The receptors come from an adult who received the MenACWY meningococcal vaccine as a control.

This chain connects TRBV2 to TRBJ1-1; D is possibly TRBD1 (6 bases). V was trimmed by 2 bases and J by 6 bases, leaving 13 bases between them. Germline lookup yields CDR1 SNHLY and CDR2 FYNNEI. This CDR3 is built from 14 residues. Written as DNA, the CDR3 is TGTGCCAGCAGTGAATGGGGGGCGAGGTCTGAAGCTTTCTTT. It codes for CASSEWGARSEAFF.

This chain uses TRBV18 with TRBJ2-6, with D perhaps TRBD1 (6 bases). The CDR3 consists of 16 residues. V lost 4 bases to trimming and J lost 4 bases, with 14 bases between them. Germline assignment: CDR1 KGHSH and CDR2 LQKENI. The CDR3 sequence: CASSLQRGTGANVLTF. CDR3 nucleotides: TGTGCCAGCTCACTACAAAGGGGGACCGGGGCCAACGTCCTGACTTTC.

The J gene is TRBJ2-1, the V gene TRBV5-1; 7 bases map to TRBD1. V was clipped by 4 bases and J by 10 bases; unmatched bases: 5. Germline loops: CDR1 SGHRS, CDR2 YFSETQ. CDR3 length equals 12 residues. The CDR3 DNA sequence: TGCGCCAGCAGCGGAGGACAGGCGGAGCAGTTCTTC. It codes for CASSGGQAEQFF.

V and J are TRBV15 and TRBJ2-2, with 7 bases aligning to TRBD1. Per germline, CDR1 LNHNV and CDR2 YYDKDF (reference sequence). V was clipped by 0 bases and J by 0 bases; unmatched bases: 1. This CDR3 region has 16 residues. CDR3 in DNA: TGTGCCACCAGCAGAGACCAGGGGGCGAACACCGGGGAGCTGTTTTTT. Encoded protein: CATSRDQGANTGELFF.

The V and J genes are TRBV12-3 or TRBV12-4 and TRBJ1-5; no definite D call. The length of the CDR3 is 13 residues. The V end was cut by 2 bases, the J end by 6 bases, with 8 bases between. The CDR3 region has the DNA TGTGCCAGCAGTTTAATTGCCGGTCAGCCCCAGCATTTT. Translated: CASSLIAGQPQHF.

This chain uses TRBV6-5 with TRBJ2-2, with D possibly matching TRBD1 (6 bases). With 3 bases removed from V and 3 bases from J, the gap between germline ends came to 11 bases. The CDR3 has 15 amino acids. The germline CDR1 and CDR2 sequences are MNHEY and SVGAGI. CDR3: CASSYNRADTGELFF. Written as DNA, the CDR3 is TGTGCCAGCAGTTATAACAGGGCGGACACCGGGGAGCTGTTTTTT.

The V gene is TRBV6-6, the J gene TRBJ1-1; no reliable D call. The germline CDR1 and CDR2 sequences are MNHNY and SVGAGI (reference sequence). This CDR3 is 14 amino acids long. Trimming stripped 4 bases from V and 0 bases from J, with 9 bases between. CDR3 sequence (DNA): TGTGCCAGCAGTTCGAACAGTATGAACACTGAAGCTTTCTTT. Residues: CASSSNSMNTEAFF.

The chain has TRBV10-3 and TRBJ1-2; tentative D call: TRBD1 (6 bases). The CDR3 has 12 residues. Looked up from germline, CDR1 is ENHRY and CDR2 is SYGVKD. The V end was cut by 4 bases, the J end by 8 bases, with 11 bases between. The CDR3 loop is CAISVPGVGYTF. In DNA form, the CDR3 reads TGTGCCATCAGTGTTCCAGGGGTCGGCTACACCTTC.

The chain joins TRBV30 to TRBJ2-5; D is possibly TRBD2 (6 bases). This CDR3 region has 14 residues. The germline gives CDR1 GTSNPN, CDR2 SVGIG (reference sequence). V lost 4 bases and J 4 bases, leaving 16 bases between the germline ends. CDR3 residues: CAWIRDGSRETQYF. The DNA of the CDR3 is TGTGCCTGGATCAGAGACGGGAGTCGAGAGACCCAGTACTTC.

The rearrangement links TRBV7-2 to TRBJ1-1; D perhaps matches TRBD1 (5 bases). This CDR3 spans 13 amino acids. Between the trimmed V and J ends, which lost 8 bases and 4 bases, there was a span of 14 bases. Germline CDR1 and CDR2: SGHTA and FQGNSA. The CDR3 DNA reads TGTGCCAGCTTACGAGGGAGGGGCACTGAAGCTTTCTTT. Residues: CASLRGRGTEAFF.

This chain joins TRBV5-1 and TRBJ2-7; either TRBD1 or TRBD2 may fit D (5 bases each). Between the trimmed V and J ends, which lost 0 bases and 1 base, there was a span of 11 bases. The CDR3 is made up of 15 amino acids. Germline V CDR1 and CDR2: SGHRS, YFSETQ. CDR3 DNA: TGCGCCAGCAGCTTGGAAATGGGGGTTTCCTACGAGCAGTACTTC. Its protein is CASSLEMGVSYEQYF.

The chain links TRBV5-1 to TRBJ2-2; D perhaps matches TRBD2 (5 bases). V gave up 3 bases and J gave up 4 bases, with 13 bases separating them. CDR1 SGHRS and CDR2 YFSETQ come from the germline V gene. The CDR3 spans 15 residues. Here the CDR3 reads CASSSLSGFTGELFF. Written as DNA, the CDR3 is TGCGCCAGCAGCTCGCTAAGCGGATTCACCGGGGAGCTGTTTTTT.

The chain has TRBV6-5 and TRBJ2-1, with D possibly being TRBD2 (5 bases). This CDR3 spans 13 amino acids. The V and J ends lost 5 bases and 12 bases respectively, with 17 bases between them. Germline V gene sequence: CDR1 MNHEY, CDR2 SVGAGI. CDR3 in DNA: TGTGCCAGCAGTAACCGACCGTCCCGGGGGCAGTTCTTC. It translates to CASSNRPSRGQFF.

As DNA, the CDR3 is TGTGCCATCAGTGCTGGGCCCTCCAACACTGAAGCTTTCTTT. This gives the protein CAISAGPSNTEAFF. V gene TRBV10-3 combines with J gene TRBJ1-1; D remains unclear. With 4 bases removed from V and 2 bases from J, the gap between germline ends came to 11 bases. Looked up from germline, CDR1 is ENHRY and CDR2 is SYGVKD. This CDR3 comprises 14 residues.

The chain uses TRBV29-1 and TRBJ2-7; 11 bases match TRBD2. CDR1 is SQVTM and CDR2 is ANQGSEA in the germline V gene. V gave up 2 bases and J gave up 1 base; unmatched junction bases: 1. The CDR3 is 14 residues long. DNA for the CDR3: TGCAGCGTTGAAAGACTAGCGGGGTCCTACGAGCAGTACTTC. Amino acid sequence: CSVERLAGSYEQYF.

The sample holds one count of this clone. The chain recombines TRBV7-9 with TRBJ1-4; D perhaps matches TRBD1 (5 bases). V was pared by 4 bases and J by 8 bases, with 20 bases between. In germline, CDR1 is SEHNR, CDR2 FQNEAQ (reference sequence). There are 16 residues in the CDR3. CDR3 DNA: TGTGCCAGCAGCTCCGAACGACCCCCGAGGGGAGAAAAACTGTTTTTT. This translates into CASSSERPPRGEKLFF. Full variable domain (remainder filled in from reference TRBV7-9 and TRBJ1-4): DTGVSQNPRHKITKRGQNVTFRCDPISEHNRLYWYRQTLGQGPEFLTYFQNEAQLEKSRLLSDRFSAERPKGSFSTLEIQRTEQGDSAMYLCASSSERPPRGEKLFFGSGTQLSVL.

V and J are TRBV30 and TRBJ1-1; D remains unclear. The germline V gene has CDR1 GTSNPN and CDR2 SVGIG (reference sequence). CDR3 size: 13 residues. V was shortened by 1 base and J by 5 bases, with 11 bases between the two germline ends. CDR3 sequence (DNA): TGTGCCTGGAGTGACAACCTGGGGACTGAAGCTTTCTTT. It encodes CAWSDNLGTEAFF.

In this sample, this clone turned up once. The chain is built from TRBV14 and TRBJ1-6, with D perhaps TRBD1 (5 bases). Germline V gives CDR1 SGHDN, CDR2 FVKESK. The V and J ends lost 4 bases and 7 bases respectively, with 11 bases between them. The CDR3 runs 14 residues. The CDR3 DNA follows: TGTGCCAGCAGCCCGGGACCGAGGAATTCACCCCTCCACTTT. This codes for CASSPGPRNSPLHF.

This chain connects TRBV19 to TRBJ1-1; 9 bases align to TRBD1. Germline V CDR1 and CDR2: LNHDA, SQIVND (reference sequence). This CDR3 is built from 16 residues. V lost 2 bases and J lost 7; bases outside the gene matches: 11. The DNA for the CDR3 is TGTGCCAGTAGTATAATGGGACAGGGCATTGGTGATGAAGCTTTCTTT. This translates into CASSIMGQGIGDEAFF.

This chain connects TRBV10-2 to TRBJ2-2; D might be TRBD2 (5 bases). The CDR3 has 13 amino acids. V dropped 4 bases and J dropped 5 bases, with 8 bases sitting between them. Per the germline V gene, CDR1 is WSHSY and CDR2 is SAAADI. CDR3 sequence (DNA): TGCGCCAGCAGTGTAACGGGGACCGGGGAGCTGTTTTTT. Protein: CASSVTGTGELFF.

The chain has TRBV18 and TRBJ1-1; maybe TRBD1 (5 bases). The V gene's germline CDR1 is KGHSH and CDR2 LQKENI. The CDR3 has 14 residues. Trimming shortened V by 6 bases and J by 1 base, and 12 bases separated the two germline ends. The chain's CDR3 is CASSGGLWNTEAFF. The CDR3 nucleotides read TGTGCCAGCTCGGGGGGGTTGTGGAACACTGAAGCTTTCTTT.